The T cell receptor (beta chain) under discussion was sequenced for a study of blood T cell repertoires in COVID-19. Turning to the study itself: Samples representing acute and convalescent COVID-19 were sourced from the United States, Italy and Spain.

Living in 24 US areas, the participants were between roughly 18 and 89 years of age. Clinical histories supplied by participants themselves formed the basis of cohort assignment. How the authors handled the data: By means of reference gene primer amplification, nucleated cell counts were estimated. Assay: immunoSEQ multiplex PCR; the TCRdb copy retains only in-frame clones and omits some. That table furnishes V, J and clone size, whereas the DNA furnished D and trimming. The sample shows under 500,000 clones, 75% to 90% of them seen only once. What was sequenced was PBMCs or T cells enriched from blood (not recorded which). The sequence was collected from a man aged 30-40 years who had recovered from COVID-19.

The CDR3 spells CASSIGVGTEAFF. Written as DNA, the CDR3 is TGTGCCAGTAGTATCGGGGTTGGCACTGAAGCTTTCTTT. The chain joins TRBV19 to TRBJ1-1; D is ambiguous. Trimming took 3 bases from V and 4 from J, leaving 9 bases between them. The CDR3 length is 13 residues. In germline, CDR1 is LNHDA, CDR2 SQIVND (reference sequence).